This T cell receptor (beta chain) derives from a study of blood T cell repertoires in COVID-19. Authors' processing steps: Amplification with reference gene primers provided the estimates of nucleated cell counts. Profiling relied on immunoSEQ multiplex PCR, and the TCRdb table lists in-frame clones only, not all of them. The V and J calls and the clone size are those of that table, but D and trimming were determined from the DNA. The sample has fewer than 600,000 clones, roughly 87% seen once. Input material: peripheral blood. This sequence originates from a man between 18 and 35 years old with COVID-19, enrolled during active disease.

This CDR3 is CASSRGQGLLQETQYF. CDR3 nucleotide sequence: TGTGCCAGCAGCAGAGGACAGGGCCTCCTCCAAGAGACCCAGTACTTC. The chain uses TRBV11-3 and TRBJ2-5; 8 positions agree with TRBD1. The CDR3 length is 16 residues. The V segment lost 5 bases and the J segment 1 base; nucleotides outside the gene matches: 9. Looked up from germline, CDR1 is SGHNT and CDR2 is YENEEA. Based on the CDR3 plus reference TRBV11-3 and TRBJ2-5, the full variable domain is EAGVVQSPRYKIIEKKQPVAFWCNPISGHNTLYWYLQNLGQGPELLIRYENEEAVDDSQLPKDRFSAERLKGVDSTLKIQPAELGDSAVYLCASSRGQGLLQETQYFGPGTRLLVL.